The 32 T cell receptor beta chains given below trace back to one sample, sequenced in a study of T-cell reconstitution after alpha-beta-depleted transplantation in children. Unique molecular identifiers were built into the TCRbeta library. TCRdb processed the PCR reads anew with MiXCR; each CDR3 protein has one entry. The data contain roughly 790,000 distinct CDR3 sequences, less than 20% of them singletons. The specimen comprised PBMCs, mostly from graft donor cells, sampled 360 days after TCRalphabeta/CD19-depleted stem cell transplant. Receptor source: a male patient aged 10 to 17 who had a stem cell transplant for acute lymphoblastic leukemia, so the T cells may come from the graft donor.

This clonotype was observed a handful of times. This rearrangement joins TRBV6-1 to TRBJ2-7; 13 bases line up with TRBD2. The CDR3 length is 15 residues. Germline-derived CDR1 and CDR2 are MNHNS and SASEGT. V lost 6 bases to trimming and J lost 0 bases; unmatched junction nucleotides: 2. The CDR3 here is CASRWTSGSSYEQYF. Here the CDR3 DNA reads TGTGCCAGCAGGTGGACTAGCGGGAGCTCCTACGAGCAGTACTTC.

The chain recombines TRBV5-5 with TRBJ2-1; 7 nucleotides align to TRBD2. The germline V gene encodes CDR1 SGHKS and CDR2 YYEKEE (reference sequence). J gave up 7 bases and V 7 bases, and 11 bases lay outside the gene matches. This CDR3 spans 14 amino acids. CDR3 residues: CASSLASGLNEQFF. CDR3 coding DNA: TGTGCCAGCTCGTTGGCTAGCGGTCTGAATGAGCAGTTCTTC.

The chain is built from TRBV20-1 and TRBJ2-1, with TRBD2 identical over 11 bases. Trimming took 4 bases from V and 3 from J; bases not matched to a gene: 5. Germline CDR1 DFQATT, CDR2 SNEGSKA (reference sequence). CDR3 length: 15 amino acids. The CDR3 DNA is TGCAGTGCTACGACTAGCGGGGTTCTCTACAATGAGCAGTTCTTC. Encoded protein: CSATTSGVLYNEQFF.

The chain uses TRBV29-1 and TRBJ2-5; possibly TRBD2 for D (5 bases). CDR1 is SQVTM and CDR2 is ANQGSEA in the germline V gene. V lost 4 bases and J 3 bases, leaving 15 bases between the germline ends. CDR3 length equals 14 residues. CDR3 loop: CSVASPWTEETQYF. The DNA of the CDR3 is TGCAGCGTTGCTTCACCCTGGACTGAAGAGACCCAGTACTTC.

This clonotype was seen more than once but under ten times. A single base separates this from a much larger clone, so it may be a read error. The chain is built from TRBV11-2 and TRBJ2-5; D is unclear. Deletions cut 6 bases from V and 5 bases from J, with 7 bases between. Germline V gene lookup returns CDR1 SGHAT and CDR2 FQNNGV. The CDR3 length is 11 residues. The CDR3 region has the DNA TGTGCCAGCAGTACTGTGGAGACCCAGTACTTC. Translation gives CASSTVETQYF.

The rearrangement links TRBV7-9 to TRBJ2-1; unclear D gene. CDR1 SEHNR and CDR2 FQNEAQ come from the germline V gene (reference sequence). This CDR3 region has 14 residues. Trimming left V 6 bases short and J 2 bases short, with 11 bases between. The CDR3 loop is CASRSLDAYNEQFF. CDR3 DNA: TGTGCCAGCAGGAGCCTGGACGCCTACAATGAGCAGTTCTTC. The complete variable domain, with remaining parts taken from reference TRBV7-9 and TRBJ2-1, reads DTGVSQNPRHKITKRGQNVTFRCDPISEHNRLYWYRQTLGQGPEFLTYFQNEAQLEKSRLLSDRFSAERPKGSFSTLEIQRTEQGDSAMYLCASRSLDAYNEQFFGPGTRLTVL.

The CDR3 coding sequence is TGTGCCAGCAGCACCGGAGGGGGAGGGCCCCCAGATACGCAGTATTTT. Amino acids: CASSTGGGGPPDTQYF. The chain links TRBV7-6 to TRBJ2-3, with TRBD2 as a possible D gene (7 bases). Germline-derived CDR1 and CDR2 are SGHVS and FNYEAQ. With 5 bases removed from V and 4 bases from J, the gap between germline ends came to 19 bases. This CDR3 region has 16 residues.

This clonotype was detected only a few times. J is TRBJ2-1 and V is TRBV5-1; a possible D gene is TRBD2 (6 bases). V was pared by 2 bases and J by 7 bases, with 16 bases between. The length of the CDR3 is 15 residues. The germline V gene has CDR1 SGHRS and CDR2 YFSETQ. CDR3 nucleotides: TGCGCCAGCAGCTTTGTCGGGAGTGGGGGGAATGAGCAGTTCTTC. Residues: CASSFVGSGGNEQFF.

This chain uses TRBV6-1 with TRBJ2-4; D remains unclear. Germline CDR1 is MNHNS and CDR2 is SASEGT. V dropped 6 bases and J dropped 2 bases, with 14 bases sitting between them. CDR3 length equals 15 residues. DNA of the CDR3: TGTGCCAGCAGAGGTCTAGGGCCAACCAAAAACATTCAGTACTTC. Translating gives CASRGLGPTKNIQYF.

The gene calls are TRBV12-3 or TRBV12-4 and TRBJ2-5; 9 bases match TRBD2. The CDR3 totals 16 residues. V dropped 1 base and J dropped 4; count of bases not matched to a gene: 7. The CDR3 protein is CASSLGGGANGETQYF. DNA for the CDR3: TGTGCCAGCAGTTTAGGCGGGGGGGCGAATGGAGAGACCCAGTACTTC.

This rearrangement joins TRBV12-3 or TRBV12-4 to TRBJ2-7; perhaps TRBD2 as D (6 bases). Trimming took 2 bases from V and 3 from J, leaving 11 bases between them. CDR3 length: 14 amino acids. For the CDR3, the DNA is TGTGCCAGCAGTTTATGGTCGGGAGACTACGAGCAGTACTTC. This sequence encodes CASSLWSGDYEQYF.

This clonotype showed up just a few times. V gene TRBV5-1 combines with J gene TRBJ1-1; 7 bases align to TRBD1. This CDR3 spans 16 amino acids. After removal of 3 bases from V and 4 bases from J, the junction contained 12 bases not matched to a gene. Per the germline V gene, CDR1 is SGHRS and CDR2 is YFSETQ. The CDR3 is CASSSRQGGWSTEAFF. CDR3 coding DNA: TGCGCCAGCAGCTCCAGACAGGGAGGGTGGAGCACTGAAGCTTTCTTT.

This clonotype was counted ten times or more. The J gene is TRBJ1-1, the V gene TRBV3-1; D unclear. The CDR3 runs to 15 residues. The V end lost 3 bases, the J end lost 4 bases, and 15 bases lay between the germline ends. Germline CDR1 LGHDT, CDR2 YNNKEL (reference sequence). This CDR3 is CASSQRKGLATEAFF. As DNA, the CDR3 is TGTGCCAGCAGCCAGCGTAAGGGATTAGCCACTGAAGCTTTCTTT.

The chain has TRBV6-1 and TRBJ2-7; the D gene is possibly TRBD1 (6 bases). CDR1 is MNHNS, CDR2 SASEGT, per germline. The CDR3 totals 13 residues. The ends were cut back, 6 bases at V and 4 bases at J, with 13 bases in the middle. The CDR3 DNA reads TGTGCCAGCAGGTCCGGACAGTTTTACGAGCAGTACTTC. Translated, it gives CASRSGQFYEQYF.

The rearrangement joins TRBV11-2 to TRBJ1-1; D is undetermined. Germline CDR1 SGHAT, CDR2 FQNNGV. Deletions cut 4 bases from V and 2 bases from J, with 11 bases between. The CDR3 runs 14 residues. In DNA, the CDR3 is TGTGCCAGCAGCTCGAGACCCTTCAACACTGAAGCTTTCTTT. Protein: CASSSRPFNTEAFF.

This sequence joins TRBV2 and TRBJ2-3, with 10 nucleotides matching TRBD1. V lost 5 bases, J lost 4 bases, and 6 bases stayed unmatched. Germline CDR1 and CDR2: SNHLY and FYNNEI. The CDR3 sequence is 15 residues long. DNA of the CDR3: TGTGCCAGCAGTCCCAGGGACAGGGGTTCAGATACGCAGTATTTT. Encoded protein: CASSPRDRGSDTQYF.

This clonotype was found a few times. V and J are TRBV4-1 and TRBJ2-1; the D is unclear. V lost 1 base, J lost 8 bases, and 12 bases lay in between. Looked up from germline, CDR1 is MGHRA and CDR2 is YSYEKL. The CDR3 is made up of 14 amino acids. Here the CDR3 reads CASSQGSGRDEQFF. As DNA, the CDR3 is TGCGCCAGCAGCCAAGGCTCCGGACGGGATGAGCAGTTCTTC.

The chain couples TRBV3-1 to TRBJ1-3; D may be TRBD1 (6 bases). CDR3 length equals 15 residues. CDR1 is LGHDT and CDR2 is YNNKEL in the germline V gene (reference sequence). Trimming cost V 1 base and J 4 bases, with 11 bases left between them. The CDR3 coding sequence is TGTGCCAGCAGCCAAGGGGGGGCGCGCGGAAACACCATATATTTT. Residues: CASSQGGARGNTIYF.

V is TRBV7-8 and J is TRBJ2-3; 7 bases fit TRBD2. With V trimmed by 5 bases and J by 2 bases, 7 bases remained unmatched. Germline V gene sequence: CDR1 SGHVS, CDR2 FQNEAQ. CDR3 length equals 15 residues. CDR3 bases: TGTGCCAGCAGCGGATCTAGCGGAGCCACAGATACGCAGTATTTT. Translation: CASSGSSGATDTQYF.

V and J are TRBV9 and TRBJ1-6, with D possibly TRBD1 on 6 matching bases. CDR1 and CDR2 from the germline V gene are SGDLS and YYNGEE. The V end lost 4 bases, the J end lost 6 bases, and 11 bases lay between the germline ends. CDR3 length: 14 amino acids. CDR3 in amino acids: CASSSTGSNSPLHF. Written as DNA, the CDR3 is TGTGCCAGCAGCTCGACAGGCTCTAATTCACCCCTCCACTTT. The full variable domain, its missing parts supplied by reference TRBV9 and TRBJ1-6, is DSGVTQTPKHLITATGQRVTLRCSPRSGDLSVYWYQQSLDQGLQFLIQYYNGEERAKGNILERFSAQQFPDLHSELNLSSLELGDSALYFCASSSTGSNSPLHFGNGTRLTVT.

The CDR3 loop is CASSPQTGANTEAFF. The CDR3 DNA reads TGTGCCAGCTCACCCCAGACGGGGGCGAACACTGAAGCTTTCTTT. The V gene is TRBV18, the J gene TRBJ1-1; D perhaps matches TRBD1 (6 bases). Per the germline V gene, CDR1 is KGHSH and CDR2 is LQKENI. The CDR3 has 15 amino acids. V lost 3 bases and J 1 base, leaving 12 bases between the germline ends.

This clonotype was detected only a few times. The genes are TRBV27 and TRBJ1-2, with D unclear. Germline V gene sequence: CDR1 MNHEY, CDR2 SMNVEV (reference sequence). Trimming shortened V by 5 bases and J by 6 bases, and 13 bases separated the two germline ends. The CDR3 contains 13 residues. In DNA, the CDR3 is TGTGCCAGCAGTCCTACGAGGTTAGATGGCTACACCTTC. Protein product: CASSPTRLDGYTF.

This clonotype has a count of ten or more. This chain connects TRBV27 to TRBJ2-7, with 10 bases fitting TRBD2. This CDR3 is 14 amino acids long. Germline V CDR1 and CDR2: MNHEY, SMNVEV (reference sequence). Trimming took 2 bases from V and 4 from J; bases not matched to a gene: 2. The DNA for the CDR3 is TGTGCCAGCAGTTTAGCAGCGGGAGGGTACGAGCAGTACTTC. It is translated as CASSLAAGGYEQYF.

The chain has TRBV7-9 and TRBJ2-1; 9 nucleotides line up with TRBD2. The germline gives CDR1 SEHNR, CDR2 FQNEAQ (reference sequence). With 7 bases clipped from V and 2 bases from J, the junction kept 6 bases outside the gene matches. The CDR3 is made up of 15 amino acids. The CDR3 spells CASTDGTSTYNEQFF. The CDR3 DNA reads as TGTGCCAGCACCGACGGGACTAGCACCTACAATGAGCAGTTCTTC.

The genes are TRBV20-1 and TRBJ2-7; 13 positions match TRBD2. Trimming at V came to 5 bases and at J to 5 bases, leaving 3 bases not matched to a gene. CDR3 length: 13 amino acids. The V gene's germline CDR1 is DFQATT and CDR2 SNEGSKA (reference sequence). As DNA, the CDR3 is TGCAGTGCTCGGACTAGCGGGAGTCACGAGCAGTACTTC. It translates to CSARTSGSHEQYF.

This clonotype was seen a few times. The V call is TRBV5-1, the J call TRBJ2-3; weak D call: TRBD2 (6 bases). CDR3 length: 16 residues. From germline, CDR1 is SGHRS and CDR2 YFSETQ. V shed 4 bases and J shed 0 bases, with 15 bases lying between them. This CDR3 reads CASSRGKGQSTDTQYF. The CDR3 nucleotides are TGCGCCAGCAGCCGGGGGAAAGGCCAAAGCACAGATACGCAGTATTTT.

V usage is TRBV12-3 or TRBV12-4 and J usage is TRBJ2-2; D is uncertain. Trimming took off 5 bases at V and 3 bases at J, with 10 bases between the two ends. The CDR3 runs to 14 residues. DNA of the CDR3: TGTGCCAGCAGTCCTACAGAGCACACCGGGGAGCTGTTTTTT. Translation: CASSPTEHTGELFF.

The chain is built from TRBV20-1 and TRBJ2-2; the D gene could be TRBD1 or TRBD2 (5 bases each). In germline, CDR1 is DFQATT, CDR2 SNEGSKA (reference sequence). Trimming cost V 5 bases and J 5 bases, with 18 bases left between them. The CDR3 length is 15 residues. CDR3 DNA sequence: TGCAGTGCTCCGACGAGGGGCGCTTGGACCGGGGAGCTGTTTTTT. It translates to CSAPTRGAWTGELFF.

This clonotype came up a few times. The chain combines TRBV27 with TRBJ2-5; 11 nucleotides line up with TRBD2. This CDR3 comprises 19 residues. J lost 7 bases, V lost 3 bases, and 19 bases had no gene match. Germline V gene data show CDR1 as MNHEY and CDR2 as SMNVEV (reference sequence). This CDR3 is CASSLGQGVGLADFGTQYF. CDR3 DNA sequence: TGTGCCAGCAGTTTGGGGCAAGGTGTGGGACTAGCGGATTTCGGGACCCAGTACTTC.

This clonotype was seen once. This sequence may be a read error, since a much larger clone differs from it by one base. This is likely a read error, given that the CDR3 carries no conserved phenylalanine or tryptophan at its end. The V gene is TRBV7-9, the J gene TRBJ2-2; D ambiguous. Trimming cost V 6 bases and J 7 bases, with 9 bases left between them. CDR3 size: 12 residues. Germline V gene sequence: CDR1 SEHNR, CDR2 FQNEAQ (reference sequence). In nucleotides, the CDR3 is TGTGCCAGCAGTGGAGCCGGCGGGGAGCTGTTTTTG. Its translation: CASSGAGGELFL.

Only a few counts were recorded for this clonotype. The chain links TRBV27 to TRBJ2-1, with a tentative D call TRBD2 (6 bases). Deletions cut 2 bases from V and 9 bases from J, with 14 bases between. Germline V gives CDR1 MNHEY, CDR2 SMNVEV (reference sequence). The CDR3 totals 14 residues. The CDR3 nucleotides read TGTGCCAGCAGTTTAATCGCTAGCGATGGTGAGCAGTTCTTC. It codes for CASSLIASDGEQFF.

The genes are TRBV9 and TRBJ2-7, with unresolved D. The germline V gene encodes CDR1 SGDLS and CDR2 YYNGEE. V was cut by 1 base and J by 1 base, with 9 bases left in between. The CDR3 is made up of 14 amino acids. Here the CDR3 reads CASSVTAGSYEQYF. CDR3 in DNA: TGTGCCAGCAGCGTAACCGCAGGATCCTACGAGCAGTACTTC. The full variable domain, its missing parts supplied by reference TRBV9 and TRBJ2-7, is DSGVTQTPKHLITATGQRVTLRCSPRSGDLSVYWYQQSLDQGLQFLIQYYNGEERAKGNILERFSAQQFPDLHSELNLSSLELGDSALYFCASSVTAGSYEQYFGPGTRLTVT.